This TCR beta chain was identified during a study of human T cells and chemical hapten exposure. Overall study findings and caveats: TCRs at high frequency, those above 1 in 1000, did not change with DPC sensitization.

V was clipped by 1 base and J by 0 bases, with 11 bases between them. Germline CDR1 is SQVTM and CDR2 is ANQGSEA. This CDR3 has 15 residues. In its sample, this clonotype was seen a few times. As yet, its antigen is unknown. Total RNA extraction was carried out from unfractionated whole blood. The study used a library that attached unique molecular identifiers to individual cDNA molecules. A single record per CDR3 protein comes from TCRdb applying MiXCR to the 5' RACE reads. The sample carries around 140,000 distinct CDR3 sequences, around 4.1% recorded once. The clonotype comes from a female donor in good health. This rearrangement joins TRBV29-1 to TRBJ2-3; no clear D gene. Written as DNA, the CDR3 is TGCAGCGTTGAAGGCCACCTACCTAGCACAGATACGCAGTATTTT. Translating gives CSVEGHLPSTDTQYF.